What follows describes a single TCR beta chain. Its antigen remains unidentified. Measured with immunoSEQ multiplex PCR; TCRdb has only the in-frame clones, and not every one. Of around 2.5 million clones listed, 90% to 95% are singletons. The data were taken from a study of shared clonotypes between healthy human individuals. General observations from the study: Among the subsets, naive ones generally showed larger estimated richness than memory ones.

Germline V CDR1 and CDR2: SGHNT, YENEEA. This CDR3 has 13 amino acids. V lost 5 bases and J lost 5; bases outside the gene matches: 5. The J gene is TRBJ2-7, the V gene TRBV11-3; 8 bases are shared with TRBD1. Sequenced material: naive CD4+ T cells from PBMCs. The subset is: CD45RA+ positively selected. The TCR sequence derives from a man aged 18 to 35 in good health. Some clones in this sample may be carry-over from other donors' samples. CDR3 amino acids: CASSGDRSHEQYF. The CDR3 nucleotides read TGTGCCAGCAGCGGGGACAGGTCCCACGAGCAGTACTTC.